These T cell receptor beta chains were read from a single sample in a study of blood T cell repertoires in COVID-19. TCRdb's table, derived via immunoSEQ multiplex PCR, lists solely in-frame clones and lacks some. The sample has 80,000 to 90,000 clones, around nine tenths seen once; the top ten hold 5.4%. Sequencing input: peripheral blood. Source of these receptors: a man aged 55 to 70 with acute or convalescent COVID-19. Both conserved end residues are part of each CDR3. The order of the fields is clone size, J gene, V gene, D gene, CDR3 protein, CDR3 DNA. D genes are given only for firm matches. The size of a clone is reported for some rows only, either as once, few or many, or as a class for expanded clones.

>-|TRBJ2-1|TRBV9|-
CASSVGSKVGDEQFF
TGTGCCAGCAGCGTGGGCAGTAAAGTTGGCGATGAGCAGTTCTTC
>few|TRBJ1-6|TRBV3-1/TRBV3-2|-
CASSQAGGNSPLHF
TGTGCCAGCAGCCAGGCCGGGGGAAATTCACCCCTCCACTTT
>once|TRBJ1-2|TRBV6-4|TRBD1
CASSEGPGTGLNGYTF
TGTGCCAGCAGTGAAGGCCCTGGGACAGGGCTTAATGGCTACACCTTC
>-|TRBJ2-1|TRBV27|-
CASRSGTPRDEQFF
TGTGCCAGCAGGTCGGGGACACCCCGGGATGAGCAGTTCTTC
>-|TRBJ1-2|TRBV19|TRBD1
CASNTGADYGYTF
TGTGCCAGTAACACAGGGGCAGACTATGGCTACACCTTC
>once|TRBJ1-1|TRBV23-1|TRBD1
CASRPPEVTGDTEAFF
TGCGCCAGCAGACCCCCCGAGGTGACAGGGGACACTGAAGCTTTCTTT
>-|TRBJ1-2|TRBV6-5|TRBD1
CASSLLQGASKGYTF
TGTGCCAGCAGTTTACTACAGGGGGCGTCGAAGGGCTACACCTTC
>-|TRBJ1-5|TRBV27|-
CASSLYRPQVGQPQHF
TGTGCCAGCAGTTTATACCGCCCCCAGGTTGGACAGCCCCAGCATTTT
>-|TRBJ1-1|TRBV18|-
CASSPTGQNTEAFF
TGTGCCAGCTCACCTACGGGACAGAACACTGAAGCTTTCTTT
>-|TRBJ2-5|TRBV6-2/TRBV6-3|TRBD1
CASSRDSFQETQYF
TGTGCCAGCAGCCGGGACAGCTTCCAAGAGACCCAGTACTTC
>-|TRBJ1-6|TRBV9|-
CASSVTWRNSPLHF
TGTGCCAGCAGCGTGACCTGGCGGAATTCACCCCTCCACTTT
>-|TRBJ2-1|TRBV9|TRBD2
CASSDAGESYNEQFF
TGTGCCAGCAGCGACGCGGGGGAATCCTACAATGAGCAGTTCTTC
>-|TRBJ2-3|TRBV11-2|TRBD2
CASSGGGVVDTQYF
TGTGCCAGCAGCGGCGGGGGAGTGGTGGATACGCAGTATTTT
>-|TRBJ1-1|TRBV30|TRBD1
CAWSSNRGTEAFF
TGTGCCTGGAGTTCCAACAGGGGCACTGAAGCTTTCTTT
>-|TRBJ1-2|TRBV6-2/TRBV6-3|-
CASSPPGLYGYTF
TGTGCCAGCAGCCCCCCAGGACTCTATGGCTACACCTTC
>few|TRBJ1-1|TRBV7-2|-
CASSPQTDTEAFF
TGTGCCAGCAGCCCACAGACCGACACTGAAGCTTTCTTT
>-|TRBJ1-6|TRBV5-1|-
CASSFDGSSYNSPLHF
TGCGCCAGCAGCTTCGACGGGAGCTCCTATAATTCACCCCTCCACTTT
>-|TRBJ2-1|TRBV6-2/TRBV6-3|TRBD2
CASSPPLAGAKNEQFF
TGTGCCAGCAGTCCCCCCCTAGCGGGGGCCAAGAATGAGCAGTTCTTC
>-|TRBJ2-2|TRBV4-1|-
CASSQGPSVDTGELFF
TGCGCCAGCAGCCAAGGCCCTAGCGTGGACACCGGGGAGCTGTTTTTT
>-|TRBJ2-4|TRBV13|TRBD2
CASSPAGGGAKNIQYF
TGTGCCAGCAGCCCTGCGGGGGGGGGAGCCAAAAACATTCAGTACTTC
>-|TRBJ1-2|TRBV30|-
CAWSLFTGYGYTF
TGTGCCTGGAGTCTTTTTACAGGTTATGGCTACACCTTC
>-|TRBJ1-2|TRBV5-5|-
CASSRADGYTF
TGTGCCAGCAGCAGAGCCGATGGCTACACCTTC
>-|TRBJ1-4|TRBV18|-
CASSPPALAELFF
TGTGCCAGCTCACCACCGGCCCTGGCAGAACTGTTTTTT
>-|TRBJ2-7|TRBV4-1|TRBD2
CASSPGLAGREQYF
TGCGCCAGCAGCCCGGGACTAGCGGGGCGGGAGCAGTACTTC
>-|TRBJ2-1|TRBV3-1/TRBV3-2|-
CASSNLVREGEQFF
TGTGCCAGCAGCAACCTTGTCAGGGAAGGGGAGCAGTTCTTC
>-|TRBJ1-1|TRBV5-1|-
CASSSGHLNTEAFF
TGCGCCAGCAGCTCGGGACACTTGAACACTGAAGCTTTCTTT
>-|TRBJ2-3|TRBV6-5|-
CASSPTGMITDTQYF
TGTGCCAGCAGTCCTACAGGGATGATCACAGATACGCAGTATTTT
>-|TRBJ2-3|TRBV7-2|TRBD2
CASSLGLAGGKLFADTQYF
TGTGCCAGCAGCTTAGGACTAGCGGGGGGTAAACTCTTCGCAGATACGCAGTATTTT
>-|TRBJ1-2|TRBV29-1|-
CSVPKQGYGYTF
TGCAGCGTCCCTAAACAGGGTTATGGCTACACCTTC
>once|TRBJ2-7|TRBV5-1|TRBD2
CASSLSGARSYEQYF
TGCGCCAGCAGCTTAAGCGGGGCCCGGTCCTACGAGCAGTACTTC
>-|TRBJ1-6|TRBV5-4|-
CASSQDSYNSPLHF
TGTGCCAGCAGCCAGGACAGCTATAATTCACCCCTCCACTTT
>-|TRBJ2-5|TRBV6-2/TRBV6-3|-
CASSTPPGGQETQYF
TGTGCCAGCAGCACCCCGCCAGGGGGGCAAGAGACCCAGTACTTC
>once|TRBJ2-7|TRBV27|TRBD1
CASSADRGRGQYF
TGTGCCAGCAGTGCAGACAGGGGGCGAGGGCAGTACTTC
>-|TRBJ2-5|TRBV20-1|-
CSASQARRETQYF
TGCAGTGCTAGTCAGGCCCGAAGAGAGACCCAGTACTTC
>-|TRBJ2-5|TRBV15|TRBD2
CATGEGPSGAQYF
TGTGCCACCGGGGAGGGGCCTTCAGGTGCCCAGTACTTC
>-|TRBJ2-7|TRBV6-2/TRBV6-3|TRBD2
CASSHLPGLAKGSSYEQYF
TGTGCCAGCAGTCACCTTCCGGGACTAGCGAAGGGGAGCTCCTACGAGCAGTACTTC
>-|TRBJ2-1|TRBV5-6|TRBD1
CASSSPGQDENEQFF
TGTGCCAGCAGCAGCCCGGGACAGGATGAGAATGAGCAGTTCTTC
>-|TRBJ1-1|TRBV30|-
CAWSVDSAGLNTEAFF
TGTGCCTGGAGTGTGGATTCGGCGGGGTTGAACACTGAAGCTTTCTTT
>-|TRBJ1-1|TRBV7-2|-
CASSLGRVNTEAFF
TGTGCCAGCAGCTTAGGACGGGTGAACACTGAAGCTTTCTTT
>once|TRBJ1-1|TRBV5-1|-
CASSLAGGVSMNTEAFF
TGCGCCAGCAGCTTGGCTGGGGGGGTTTCCATGAACACTGAAGCTTTCTTT